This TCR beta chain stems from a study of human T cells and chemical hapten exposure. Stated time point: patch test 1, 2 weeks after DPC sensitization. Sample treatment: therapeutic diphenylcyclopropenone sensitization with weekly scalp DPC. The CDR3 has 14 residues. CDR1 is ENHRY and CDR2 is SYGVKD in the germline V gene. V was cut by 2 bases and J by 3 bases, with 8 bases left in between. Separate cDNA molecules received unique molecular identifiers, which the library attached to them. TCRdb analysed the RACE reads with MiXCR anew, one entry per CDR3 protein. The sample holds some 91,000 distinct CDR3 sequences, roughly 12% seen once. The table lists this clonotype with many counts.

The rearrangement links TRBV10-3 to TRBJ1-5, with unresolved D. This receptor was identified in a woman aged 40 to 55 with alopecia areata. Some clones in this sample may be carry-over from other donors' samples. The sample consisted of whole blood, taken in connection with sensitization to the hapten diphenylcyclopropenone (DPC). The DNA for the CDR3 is TGTGCCATCAGTGAGGCAGGTGACAATCAGCCCCAGCATTTT. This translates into CAISEAGDNQPQHF.